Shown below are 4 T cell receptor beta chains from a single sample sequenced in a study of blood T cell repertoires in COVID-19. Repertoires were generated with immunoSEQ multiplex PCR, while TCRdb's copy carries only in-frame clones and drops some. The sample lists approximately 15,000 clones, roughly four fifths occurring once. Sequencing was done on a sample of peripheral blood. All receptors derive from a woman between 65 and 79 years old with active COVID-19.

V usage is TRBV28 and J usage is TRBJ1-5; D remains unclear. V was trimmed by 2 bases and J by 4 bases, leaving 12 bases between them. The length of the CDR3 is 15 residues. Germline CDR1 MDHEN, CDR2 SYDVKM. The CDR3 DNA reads TGTGCCAGCAGTTTACCGGGTCGTGGGAATCAGCCCCAGCATTTT. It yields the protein CASSLPGRGNQPQHF.

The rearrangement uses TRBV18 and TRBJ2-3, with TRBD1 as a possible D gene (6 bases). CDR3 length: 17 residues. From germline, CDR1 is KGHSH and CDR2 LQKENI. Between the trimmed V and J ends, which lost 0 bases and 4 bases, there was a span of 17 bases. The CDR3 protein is CASSPPSPQGIADTQYF. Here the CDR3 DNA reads TGTGCCAGCTCACCACCGAGTCCACAGGGCATAGCAGATACGCAGTATTTT.

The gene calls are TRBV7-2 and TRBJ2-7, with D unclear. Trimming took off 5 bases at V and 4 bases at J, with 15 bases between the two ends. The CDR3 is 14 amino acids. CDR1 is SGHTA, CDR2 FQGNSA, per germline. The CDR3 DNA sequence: TGTGCCAGCAGCACCCGACTGAAGGTTTACGAGCAGTACTTC. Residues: CASSTRLKVYEQYF.

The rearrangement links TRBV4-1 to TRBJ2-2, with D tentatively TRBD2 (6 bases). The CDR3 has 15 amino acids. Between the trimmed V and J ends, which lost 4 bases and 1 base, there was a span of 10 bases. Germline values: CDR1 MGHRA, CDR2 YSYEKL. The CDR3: CASSPGRRNTGELFF. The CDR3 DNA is TGCGCCAGCAGCCCGGGGAGGCGGAACACCGGGGAGCTGTTTTTT.